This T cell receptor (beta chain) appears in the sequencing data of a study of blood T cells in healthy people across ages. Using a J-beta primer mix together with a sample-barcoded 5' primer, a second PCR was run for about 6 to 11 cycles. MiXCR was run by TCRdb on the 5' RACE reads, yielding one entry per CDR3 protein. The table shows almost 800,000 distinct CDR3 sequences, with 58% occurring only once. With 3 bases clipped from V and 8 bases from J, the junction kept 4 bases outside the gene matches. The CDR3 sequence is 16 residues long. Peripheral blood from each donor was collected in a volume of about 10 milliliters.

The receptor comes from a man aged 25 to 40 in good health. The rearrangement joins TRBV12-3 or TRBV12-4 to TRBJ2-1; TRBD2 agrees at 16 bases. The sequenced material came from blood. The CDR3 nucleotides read TGTGCCAGCAGTTTGGGACTAGCGGGAGGGCCCTATGAGCAGTTCTTC. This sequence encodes CASSLGLAGGPYEQFF.